A single sample is the source of the 18 T cell receptor beta chains below, sequenced in a study of identical twins. In TCRdb, the 5' RACE reads were re-called with MiXCR into one record per CDR3 protein. The sample yields just under 650,000 distinct CDR3 sequences, 7.1% seen once. This sample also belongs to another study, concerning yellow fever vaccine responses in identical twins.

The sample was PBMCs. Receptors were obtained from a woman between 18 and 30 years old in good health.

This clonotype came up many times. The chain is built from TRBV5-1 and TRBJ2-1; 8 nucleotides align to TRBD2. The junction had 5 bases not matched to a gene; V was cut back by 1 base and J by 2 bases. The CDR3 runs to 16 residues. Germline-derived CDR1 and CDR2 are SGHRS and YFSETQ. CDR3 in DNA: TGCGCCAGCAGCTTGCCGCCGGGACTAGCCTACAATGAGCAGTTCTTC. Residues: CASSLPPGLAYNEQFF.

Only a few counts were recorded for this clonotype. The chain recombines TRBV11-1 with TRBJ2-2; D is tentatively TRBD1 or TRBD2 (6 bases each). V was cut by 1 base and J by 0 bases, with 15 bases left in between. The germline gives CDR1 SGHAT, CDR2 FQDESV (reference sequence). CDR3 length: 18 residues. CDR3 sequence reads: CASSLVFRGPANTGELFF. The CDR3 DNA sequence: TGTGCCAGCAGCTTAGTCTTTCGGGGGCCAGCGAACACCGGGGAGCTGTTTTTT. Complete variable domain (other parts from reference TRBV11-1 and TRBJ2-2): EAEVAQSPRYKITEKSQAVAFWCDPISGHATLYWYRQILGQGPELLVQFQDESVVDDSQLPKDRFSAERLKGVDSTLKIQPAELGDSAMYLCASSLVFRGPANTGELFFGEGSRLTVL.

This clonotype was found many times. The chain employs TRBV3-1 and TRBJ2-1; 10 bases are shared with TRBD2. Germline trimming cut 1 base from V and 6 bases from J; bases unmatched to any gene: 9. This CDR3 region has 17 residues. Germline CDR1 reads LGHDT; CDR2 reads YNNKEL (reference sequence). The CDR3 region is CASSQGSAGGPRNEQFF. The CDR3 DNA is TGTGCCAGCAGCCAAGGATCAGCGGGGGGGCCGCGCAATGAGCAGTTCTTC.

The chain couples TRBV15 to TRBJ2-1; 8 bases fit TRBD2. CDR3 size: 15 residues. The V segment lost 3 bases and the J segment 0 bases; nucleotides outside the gene matches: 1. Looked up from germline, CDR1 is LNHNV and CDR2 is YYDKDF (reference sequence). CDR3 sequence: CATSSTSGSYNEQFF. The DNA of the CDR3 is TGTGCCACCAGCAGTACTAGCGGCTCCTACAATGAGCAGTTCTTC.

This clonotype has a handful of counts. V gene TRBV24-1 combines with J gene TRBJ2-1, with D possibly TRBD2 on 6 matching bases. The germline V gene has CDR1 KGHDR and CDR2 SFDVKD. The length of the CDR3 is 15 residues. V shed 0 bases and J shed 3 bases, with 8 bases lying between them. CDR3 protein: CATSDLRGNYNEQFF. The CDR3 DNA is TGTGCCACCAGTGATTTGCGGGGGAACTACAATGAGCAGTTCTTC.

This clonotype has only a few counts. The rearrangement uses TRBV11-2 and TRBJ2-2; 10 bases are shared with TRBD1. Germline V gene sequence: CDR1 SGHAT, CDR2 FQNNGV. The CDR3 is made up of 15 amino acids. After removal of 1 base from V and 6 bases from J, the junction contained 2 bases not matched to a gene. The CDR3 sequence is CASSLGGTGAGELFF. The CDR3 coding sequence is TGTGCCAGCAGCTTAGGGGGGACAGGGGCCGGGGAGCTGTTTTTT. The whole variable domain, filled in from reference TRBV11-2 and TRBJ2-2, reads EAGVAQSPRYKIIEKRQSVAFWCNPISGHATLYWYQQILGQGPKLLIQFQNNGVVDDSQLPKDRFSAERLKGVDSTLKIQPAKLEDSAVYLCASSLGGTGAGELFFGEGSRLTVL.

This clonotype has a count of ten or more. The chain couples TRBV6-1 to TRBJ1-5; D ambiguous. Between the trimmed V and J ends, which lost 7 bases and 5 bases, there was a span of 15 bases. This CDR3 has 14 amino acids. Per the germline V gene, CDR1 is MNHNS and CDR2 is SASEGT. The CDR3 DNA follows: TGTGCCAGCACGAGCCAAAGATGGGATCAGCCCCAGCATTTT. Translation: CASTSQRWDQPQHF.

The gene calls are TRBV2 and TRBJ2-7; a possible D gene is TRBD1 (7 bases). Trimming removed 4 bases from V and 1 base from J, with 14 bases in between. CDR3 size: 15 residues. Germline loops: CDR1 SNHLY, CDR2 FYNNEI. The CDR3 is CASSAGGTLSYEQYF. CDR3 DNA sequence: TGTGCCAGCAGTGCAGGGGGGACCCTGTCCTACGAGCAGTACTTC. Full variable domain (missing parts from reference TRBV2 and TRBJ2-7): EPEVTQTPSHQVTQMGQEVILRCVPISNHLYFYWYRQILGQKVEFLVSFYNNEISEKSEIFDDQFSVERPDGSNFTLKIRSTKLEDSAMYFCASSAGGTLSYEQYFGPGTRLTVT.

This clonotype was counted a few times. The gene calls are TRBV28 and TRBJ2-1; 12 bases are a match to TRBD2. CDR1 is MDHEN and CDR2 is SYDVKM in the germline V gene. The CDR3 is made up of 18 amino acids. The J segment lost 5 bases and the V segment lost 1 base, leaving 9 bases of the junction unmatched. The CDR3 sequence: CASSLSPLAGGINNEQFF. The CDR3 DNA is TGTGCCAGCAGTTTATCCCCCCTAGCGGGGGGGATTAACAATGAGCAGTTCTTC.

This chain connects TRBV19 to TRBJ1-5; a possible D gene is TRBD1 (5 bases). V lost 6 bases to trimming and J lost 3 bases, with 9 bases between them. Germline CDR1 reads LNHDA; CDR2 reads SQIVND (reference sequence). This CDR3 contains 13 residues. The DNA of the CDR3 is TGTGCCAGTAGCGACAGTTACAATCAGCCCCAGCATTTT. This sequence encodes CASSDSYNQPQHF.

This clonotype turned up a few times. The DNA for the CDR3 is TGCAGTGCTGGGCGGGGGGGCCTCACCGGGGAGCTGTTTTTT. Residues: CSAGRGGLTGELFF. The chain carries TRBV20-1 and TRBJ2-2, with 9 bases lining up with TRBD2. Germline V gene lookup returns CDR1 DFQATT and CDR2 SNEGSKA (reference sequence). This CDR3 region has 14 residues. The J segment lost 4 bases and the V segment lost 5 bases, leaving 5 bases of the junction unmatched.

This clonotype has more than one count but fewer than ten. The V gene is TRBV7-9, the J gene TRBJ2-3, with D perhaps given as TRBD1 or TRBD2 (5 bases each). The CDR3 runs 16 residues. CDR1 is SEHNR, CDR2 FQNEAQ, per germline (reference sequence). The V end was cut by 4 bases, the J end by 0 bases, with 14 bases between. The CDR3, as DNA: TGTGCCAGCAGCTCACCCCTGGGGGTTAGCACAGATACGCAGTATTTT. This gives the protein CASSSPLGVSTDTQYF.

The chain uses TRBV6-1 and TRBJ1-3; D remains unclear. Trimming removed 5 bases at V and 0 bases at J, with 17 bases between. The CDR3 is made up of 17 amino acids. The germline gives CDR1 MNHNS, CDR2 SASEGT. Written as DNA, the CDR3 is TGTGCCAGCAGTCCTAGACCAATTGGATACTCTGGAAACACCATATATTTT. Encoded protein: CASSPRPIGYSGNTIYF.

This clonotype showed up just a few times. V and J are TRBV5-1 and TRBJ2-7, with 8 bases fitting TRBD2. CDR1 is SGHRS, CDR2 YFSETQ, per germline. The V segment lost 0 bases and the J segment 7 bases; nucleotides outside the gene matches: 6. This CDR3 spans 14 amino acids. The CDR3 region has the DNA TGCGCCAGCAGCTTGGGAGCGGGAGACGGAGAGCAGTACTTC. Protein sequence: CASSLGAGDGEQYF.

The V and J genes are TRBV5-5 and TRBJ2-5; 10 bases are a match to TRBD1. The CDR3 totals 15 residues. The ends lost 4 bases at V and 5 bases at J; junction bases unmatched: 8. Germline values: CDR1 SGHKS, CDR2 YYEKEE (reference sequence). CDR3 bases: TGTGCCAGCAGCCCGAGACAGGGGGCGACCGAGACCCAGTACTTC. Encoded protein: CASSPRQGATETQYF.

In its sample, this clonotype was seen many times. V and J are TRBV12-3 or TRBV12-4 and TRBJ1-2, with D possibly TRBD1 on 5 matching bases. This CDR3 has 16 amino acids. Trimming shortened V by 6 bases and J by 5 bases, and 22 bases separated the two germline ends. The CDR3 spells CASSTGTPSHIYGYTF. The CDR3 bases are TGTGCCAGCAGCACCGGGACGCCGTCCCACATTTATGGCTACACCTTC.

The chain has TRBV10-3 and TRBJ2-1, with 8 bases aligning to TRBD2. Germline V gives CDR1 ENHRY, CDR2 SYGVKD. V was pared by 5 bases and J by 5 bases, with 5 bases of the junction left unmatched. The CDR3 is 14 residues long. CDR3 sequence: CAISPGLGNNEQFF. CDR3 nucleotides: TGTGCCATCAGTCCGGGACTAGGGAACAATGAGCAGTTCTTC.

The J gene is TRBJ2-6, the V gene TRBV6-5; D is unclear. CDR1 is MNHEY, CDR2 SVGAGI, per germline. The CDR3 totals 15 residues. V lost 3 bases and J lost 2, with 8 bases in between. CDR3 protein: CASSYRQAGANVLTF. Here the CDR3 DNA reads TGTGCCAGCAGTTATAGGCAGGCTGGGGCCAACGTCCTGACTTTC.